These T cell receptor beta chains were read from a single sample in a study of shared clonotypes between healthy human individuals. TCRdb's table, derived via immunoSEQ multiplex PCR, lists solely in-frame clones and lacks some. The sample has roughly 2.2 million clones, roughly 92% seen once. The specimen was naive CD4+ T cells from PBMCs. All receptors come from a man in his late teens or twenties in good health. Some clones in this sample may be carry-over from other donors' samples. CDR3s include the opening cysteine and the closing phenylalanine or tryptophan. D genes are given only for firm matches. A row's size may be missing; if present it is once, few, many or a size class.

J gene: TRBJ2-5; V gene: TRBV14; clone size: .; CDR3 length: 16; D gene: TRBD2; CDR3 protein: CASSQGAGAITETQYF; CDR3 DNA: TGTGCCAGCAGCCAAGGAGCGGGAGCAATTACGGAGACCCAGTACTTC
J gene: TRBJ1-5; V gene: TRBV27; clone size: once; CDR3 length: 14; D gene: .; CDR3 protein: CASSLIRGRQPQHF; CDR3 DNA: TGTGCCAGCAGTTTAATACGGGGGCGTCAGCCCCAGCATTTT
J gene: TRBJ2-7; V gene: TRBV5-4; clone size: .; CDR3 length: 14; D gene: TRBD2; CDR3 protein: CASSPSGRGYEQYF; CDR3 DNA: TGTGCCAGCAGCCCAAGCGGGAGGGGCTACGAGCAGTACTTC
J gene: TRBJ2-5; V gene: TRBV14; clone size: .; CDR3 length: 13; D gene: .; CDR3 protein: CASSPHREGTQYF; CDR3 DNA: TGTGCCAGCAGCCCCCACAGGGAGGGGACCCAGTACTTC
J gene: TRBJ1-2; V gene: TRBV7-9; clone size: .; CDR3 length: 15; D gene: TRBD1; CDR3 protein: CASSSWGQTNYGYTF; CDR3 DNA: TGTGCCAGCAGCTCATGGGGACAGACAAACTATGGCTACACCTTC
J gene: TRBJ2-2; V gene: TRBV7-2; clone size: .; CDR3 length: 17; D gene: TRBD1; CDR3 protein: CASTLTGGAANTGELFF; CDR3 DNA: TGTGCCAGCACCCTCACAGGGGGAGCGGCGAACACCGGGGAGCTGTTTTTT
J gene: TRBJ2-3; V gene: TRBV7-9; clone size: .; CDR3 length: 16; D gene: .; CDR3 protein: CASSLGGGALLDTQYF; CDR3 DNA: TGTGCCAGCAGCTTAGGGGGCGGGGCGTTGTTAGATACGCAGTATTTT
J gene: TRBJ2-7; V gene: TRBV28; clone size: .; CDR3 length: 17; D gene: TRBD1; CDR3 protein: CASSQPRGTGLNYEQYF; CDR3 DNA: TGTGCCAGCAGCCAACCCCGTGGGACAGGGCTTAACTACGAGCAGTACTTC
J gene: TRBJ1-1; V gene: TRBV6-5; clone size: .; CDR3 length: 16; D gene: .; CDR3 protein: CASSYSVGLAGTEAFF; CDR3 DNA: TGTGCCAGCAGTTACTCGGTAGGGCTAGCGGGAACTGAAGCTTTCTTT
J gene: TRBJ2-7; V gene: TRBV4-2; clone size: .; CDR3 length: 16; D gene: TRBD2; CDR3 protein: CASSQGLAASSYEQYF; CDR3 DNA: TGTGCCAGCAGCCAGGGACTAGCGGCGAGCTCCTACGAGCAGTACTTC
J gene: TRBJ2-5; V gene: TRBV7-9; clone size: .; CDR3 length: 18; D gene: .; CDR3 protein: CASSLSGWAGPYQETQYF; CDR3 DNA: TGTGCCAGCAGCTTATCCGGGTGGGCAGGACCGTACCAAGAGACCCAGTACTTC
J gene: TRBJ2-1; V gene: TRBV14; clone size: .; CDR3 length: 15; D gene: TRBD2; CDR3 protein: CASSRTRGAYNEQFF; CDR3 DNA: TGTGCCAGCAGCCGCACGCGGGGGGCCTACAATGAGCAGTTCTTC
J gene: TRBJ2-7; V gene: TRBV18; clone size: .; CDR3 length: 13; D gene: .; CDR3 protein: CASSPSVGGEQYF; CDR3 DNA: TGTGCCAGCTCACCGAGTGTCGGTGGCGAGCAGTACTTC
J gene: TRBJ2-1; V gene: TRBV5-4; clone size: .; CDR3 length: 16; D gene: TRBD2; CDR3 protein: CASSPGLAGAYNEQFF; CDR3 DNA: TGTGCCAGCAGCCCGGGACTAGCGGGGGCCTACAATGAGCAGTTCTTC
J gene: TRBJ2-3; V gene: TRBV5-1; clone size: .; CDR3 length: 17; D gene: TRBD2; CDR3 protein: CASSLEPLALSTDTQYF; CDR3 DNA: TGCGCCAGCAGCTTGGAACCACTAGCGCTCAGCACAGATACGCAGTATTTT
J gene: TRBJ2-1; V gene: TRBV7-3; clone size: .; CDR3 length: 16; D gene: .; CDR3 protein: CASSSTSGRGNNEQFF; CDR3 DNA: TGTGCCAGCAGCTCCACCTCAGGCCGCGGTAACAATGAGCAGTTCTTC
J gene: TRBJ2-1; V gene: TRBV5-6; clone size: .; CDR3 length: 14; D gene: .; CDR3 protein: CASSLGPGPNEQFF; CDR3 DNA: TGTGCCAGCAGCTTGGGGCCCGGCCCCAATGAGCAGTTCTTC
J gene: TRBJ1-5; V gene: TRBV28; clone size: .; CDR3 length: 15; D gene: .; CDR3 protein: CASSPVTGLNQPQHF; CDR3 DNA: TGTGCCAGCAGTCCGGTGACAGGTTTGAATCAGCCCCAGCATTTT
J gene: TRBJ2-1; V gene: TRBV4-2; clone size: .; CDR3 length: 20; D gene: TRBD2; CDR3 protein: CASSPRGLAGVISSYNEQFF; CDR3 DNA: TGTGCCAGCAGCCCCAGAGGGCTAGCGGGAGTAATAAGCTCCTACAATGAGCAGTTCTTC
J gene: TRBJ2-5; V gene: TRBV4-3; clone size: once; CDR3 length: 15; D gene: .; CDR3 protein: CASSQDASSQETQYF; CDR3 DNA: TGCGCCAGCAGCCAAGATGCGTCTTCCCAAGAGACCCAGTACTTC
J gene: TRBJ1-4; V gene: TRBV18; clone size: .; CDR3 length: 16; D gene: TRBD1; CDR3 protein: CASTAGTGGVNEKLFF; CDR3 DNA: TGTGCCAGCACAGCCGGGACAGGTGGAGTCAATGAAAAACTGTTTTTT
J gene: TRBJ1-4; V gene: TRBV6-5; clone size: .; CDR3 length: 14; D gene: .; CDR3 protein: CASSPGGLNEKLFF; CDR3 DNA: TGTGCCAGCAGTCCGGGGGGGCTTAATGAAAAACTGTTTTTT
J gene: TRBJ2-7; V gene: TRBV9; clone size: .; CDR3 length: 16; D gene: TRBD2; CDR3 protein: CASSSRGLAGVDEQYF; CDR3 DNA: TGTGCCAGCAGCTCCAGGGGGCTAGCGGGAGTTGACGAGCAGTACTTC
J gene: TRBJ1-1; V gene: TRBV5-4; clone size: .; CDR3 length: 15; D gene: TRBD1; CDR3 protein: CASSLGTGDSSEAFF; CDR3 DNA: TGTGCCAGCAGCTTGGGGACAGGGGATTCGAGTGAAGCTTTCTTT
J gene: TRBJ2-2; V gene: TRBV5-5; clone size: .; CDR3 length: 19; D gene: TRBD1; CDR3 protein: CASSSHWTGWVELTGELFF; CDR3 DNA: TGTGCCAGCAGCTCCCATTGGACAGGGTGGGTCGAACTCACCGGGGAGCTGTTTTTT
J gene: TRBJ2-7; V gene: TRBV14; clone size: .; CDR3 length: 16; D gene: TRBD2; CDR3 protein: CASSPRRVAGTYEQYF; CDR3 DNA: TGTGCCAGCAGCCCTCGAAGGGTAGCGGGGACCTACGAGCAGTACTTC
J gene: TRBJ2-2; V gene: TRBV28; clone size: .; CDR3 length: 16; D gene: .; CDR3 protein: CASSLFLRTNTGELFF; CDR3 DNA: TGTGCCAGCAGTTTATTCTTGCGAACGAACACCGGGGAGCTGTTTTTT
J gene: TRBJ2-2; V gene: TRBV6-5; clone size: .; CDR3 length: 12; D gene: .; CDR3 protein: CASRGYAGELFF; CDR3 DNA: TGTGCCAGCAGGGGTTACGCCGGGGAGCTGTTTTTT
J gene: TRBJ1-5; V gene: TRBV19; clone size: few; CDR3 length: 15; D gene: .; CDR3 protein: CASSHIPNSNQPQHF; CDR3 DNA: TGTGCCAGTAGCCATATCCCGAATAGCAATCAGCCCCAGCATTTT
J gene: TRBJ2-2; V gene: TRBV5-1; clone size: .; CDR3 length: 13; D gene: .; CDR3 protein: CASSLDATGELFF; CDR3 DNA: TGCGCCAGCAGCTTGGACGCAACCGGGGAGCTGTTTTTT
J gene: TRBJ1-1; V gene: TRBV7-2; clone size: .; CDR3 length: 15; D gene: .; CDR3 protein: CATRSLRAQGTEAFF; CDR3 DNA: TGTGCCACCAGATCATTGCGGGCCCAAGGCACTGAAGCTTTCTTT
J gene: TRBJ2-1; V gene: TRBV28; clone size: .; CDR3 length: 14; D gene: .; CDR3 protein: CASSSPGRKNEQFF; CDR3 DNA: TGTGCCAGCAGTTCTCCGGGCCGGAAGAATGAGCAGTTCTTC
J gene: TRBJ1-5; V gene: TRBV15; clone size: .; CDR3 length: 14; D gene: .; CDR3 protein: CATSRAAAGGPQHF; CDR3 DNA: TGTGCCACCAGCAGAGCTGCAGCCGGAGGGCCCCAGCATTTT